The 2 T cell receptor beta chains listed next were all sequenced from one sample in a study of blood T cells in healthy people across ages. Using a J-beta primer mix together with a sample-barcoded 5' primer, a second PCR was run for about 6 to 11 cycles. TCRdb itself ran the 5' RACE reads through MiXCR, one entry per CDR3 protein. The sample contains over 600,000 distinct CDR3 sequences, 45% to 70% of which appear only once. The specimen sequenced was blood. These receptors all stem from a man aged 40-50 years in good health.

This chain links TRBV29-1 with TRBJ2-1, with TRBD2 matching over 10 bases. The trim removed 7 bases at V and 8 bases at J, leaving 11 bases unmatched. This CDR3 comprises 14 residues. CDR1 is SQVTM and CDR2 is ANQGSEA in the germline V gene. The CDR3 here is CSADWSGGADEQFF. The CDR3 coding sequence is TGCAGCGCTGATTGGAGCGGGGGGGCCGATGAGCAGTTCTTC.

The chain combines TRBV14 with TRBJ1-6, with D uncertain. V was clipped by 0 bases and J by 9 bases, with 9 bases between them. The CDR3 consists of 14 residues. CDR1 and CDR2 from the germline V gene are SGHDN and FVKESK. As DNA, the CDR3 is TGTGCCAGCAGCCAAGAGCGTTCAGGTTCACCCCTCCACTTT. This encodes CASSQERSGSPLHF.